This T cell receptor beta chain was observed in a study of shared clonotypes between healthy human individuals. The method was immunoSEQ multiplex PCR; TCRdb's version includes in-frame clones alone and lacks a portion of them. The sample holds roughly 510,000 clones; roughly 85% are singletons and the top ten take under 15%. Material for sequencing was PBMCs. The TCR comes from a woman between 40 and 55 years old in good health. Some clones in this sample may be carry-over from other donors' samples.

In DNA, the CDR3 is TGTGCCACCAGCAGATCTCGGACTAGCGGGAGGTGGTACAATGAGCAGTTCTTC. This translates into CATSRSRTSGRWYNEQFF. This sequence joins TRBV15 and TRBJ2-1; 14 bases map to TRBD2. This CDR3 has 18 residues. V dropped 2 bases and J dropped 4; count of bases not matched to a gene: 7. Germline V gene sequence: CDR1 LNHNV, CDR2 YYDKDF (reference sequence).